These T cell receptor beta chains were read from a single sample in a study of T cells after yellow fever vaccination. TCRdb reprocessed the 5' RACE reads with MiXCR, giving one entry per CDR3 protein. Among 150,000 to 200,000 distinct CDR3 sequences, about 10% were seen once, and the ten largest hold 35% to 40%. The starting material was CD8+ T cells sorted from PBMCs, obtained 15 days after the yellow fever booster vaccination. The source is a young man who received the YFV17D yellow fever vaccine. Each CDR3 is given with its conserved first and last residue. The order of the fields is D gene, J gene, V gene, clone size, CDR3 DNA, CDR3 protein. A D gene is named only where the DNA matches it firmly. Not all rows give a size; the values are once, few, many and, for expanded clones, a class.

>NA|TRBJ1-4|TRBV27|few
TGTGCCAGCAGTTTACTGGGGATCGGCGAAAAACTGTTTTTT
CASSLLGIGEKLFF
>NA|TRBJ1-1|TRBV4-2|NA
TGTGCCAGCAGCCAAGATCCCGAAGGCCTACTGAACACTGAAGCTTTCTTT
CASSQDPEGLLNTEAFF
>NA|TRBJ2-1|TRBV6-2/TRBV6-3|NA
TGTGCCAGCAGTTATTATAGGGGGGATGGCAATGAGCAGTTCTTC
CASSYYRGDGNEQFF
>NA|TRBJ2-7|TRBV7-8|many
TGTGCCAGCAGCTTCCGGGTTTCCTACGAGCAGTACTTC
CASSFRVSYEQYF
>NA|TRBJ2-2|TRBV4-1|few
TGCGCCAGCAGCCAATTAAGCAGGGAGGGGGAGCTGTTTTTT
CASSQLSREGELFF
>TRBD2|TRBJ2-7|TRBV20-1|few
TGCAGTGCTAGACGGTTCGGTGCGGGGGTAGGCGAGCAGTACTTC
CSARRFGAGVGEQYF
>TRBD1|TRBJ1-1|TRBV18|NA
TGTGCCAGCTCACCACCGGTTGGGACAGGGGGCTCTTGGAACACTGAAGCTTTCTTT
CASSPPVGTGGSWNTEAFF
>NA|TRBJ2-5|TRBV5-4|few
TGTGCCAGCAGCTTGGACAGACAATGGGAGACCCAGTACTTC
CASSLDRQWETQYF
>NA|TRBJ1-5|TRBV15|many
TGTGCCACCAGCAGACCTCCAGGGAATAGCAATCAGCCCCAGCATTTT
CATSRPPGNSNQPQHF
>NA|TRBJ2-5|TRBV4-1|NA
TGCGCCAGCAGCCAAGGTTCGCGGGGACAAGAGACCCAGTACTTC
CASSQGSRGQETQYF
>NA|TRBJ1-1|TRBV4-1|few
TGCGCCAGCAGCCTAGGACCGTTGAACACTGAAGCTTTCTTT
CASSLGPLNTEAFF